Sequencing of this T cell receptor beta chain was carried out in a study of control samples from healthy donors and cancer patients (dated by TCRdb to between 2020 and 2021). Turning to this clone: Its antigen has not been determined. No per-base quality is available; no much larger clone lies one base away.

The library was prepared using the immunoSEQ multiplex PCR assay. TCRdb took over this immuneACCESS table, retaining in-frame rearrangements with V and J assigned. Such tables are incomplete; in checked studies, under half of the missing clones stem from an unresolved V gene, and the remainder is unexplained. The sample contains 70,000 to 95,000 clones, roughly 92% of them found a single time. The ten largest clonotypes hold 0.85% to 1% of the sample. Via the germline V gene, CDR1 is MGHRA and CDR2 YSYEKL. The cysteine opens and the phenylalanine closes a CDR3 of 20 amino acids. Solely the CDR3 DNA is kept, with 60 bases framed from the first base. The V and J ends are trimmed by 4 bases and 5 bases, leaving 32 bases between them.

The receptor was derived from a woman in her 30s in good health. This sequence uses TRBV4-1 and TRBJ2-5, with TRBD2 tentatively as D gene (6 bases match). The specimen was blood. The CDR3 is CASSRSRVGGWRDPRETQYF. The DNA sequence is TGCGCCAGCAGCCGAAGCCGGGTGGGGGGTTGGCGGGACCCTAGGGAGACCCAGTACTTC.